What follows is one T cell receptor (beta chain) and its context. In its sample, this clone was seen a few times. Its antigen has not been determined. Base qualities are not at hand, and no much larger clone is one base apart. Other DNA sequences within the sample encode an identical CDR3. Using the deep immunoSEQ assay, multiplex PCR amplified TCR CDR3 regions from genomic DNA. Extracted genomic DNA from each cell subset was spread evenly across all wells of several immunoSEQ 96-well plates, with each plate serving as a replicate. For sorted subsets, roughly 200 ng of genomic DNA, equivalent to 30,000 or so T cell genomes, went into each replicate PCR. Purified libraries were measured with a Qubit 3.0 fluorometer, size-checked on a Bioanalyzer 2100, and measured again with the KAPA Library Quantification kit. A separate single-read 150-cycle Illumina NextSeq 550 flow cell was used to sequence each immunoSEQ 96-well plate. As for the original processing: Because the immunoSEQ output included only junctional sequences and no quality scores, the filtering could not be the same as the filtering used for full-length reads. Sequences were annotated with PyIR, a Python wrapper for IgBLAST v1.9, using IMGT germline references to assign V/J genes and CDR3. Reads were removed for weak V/J assignments (E-value above 1e-6), missing CDR3, stop codons, out-of-frame junctions, or ambiguous translated residues. V3J clonotypes were defined by identical inferred V gene, J gene, and CDR3 amino acid sequence. The percentage overlap between two repertoires was calculated by dividing the number of shared unique clonotypes by the size of the smaller repertoire. Three approaches were used to assess repertoire richness: RTK rarefaction, the Chao1 estimator, and Recon v2.1 estimates of unobserved clonotypes. For all TCRbeta clonotypes obtained by the gDNA method from several donors, generation probabilities were computed with OLGA. Not all clones reach the TCRdb copy of this immuneACCESS table, which keeps in-frame sequences only. Checked studies attribute under half of the gap to unresolved V genes and leave the rest unexplained. V and J calls and clone size are those listed in that table; D and trimming were worked out from the DNA. The sample data list 2 million to 2.5 million clones, and about 95% of these were observed just once. The ten largest clones capture approximately 1.2% of the sample.

CD8 naive samples consisted of CD45RO-negative cells that were positively selected for CCR7, yielding a CD45RA+CCR7+ population without TemRA cells. The donors were healthy, HIV-negative adults with no recently reported acute infections or vaccinations. Only Caucasian adults living in Nashville, Tennessee, USA were represented among the donors. After blood collection by leukapheresis, PBMCs were isolated using Ficoll-Histopaque density gradient centrifugation and then cryopreserved in the vapor phase of liquid nitrogen. Analytical flow cytometry was used to check the purity and quantity of every magnetically sorted T cell population. From each sorted fraction, genomic DNA was isolated and quantified by UV absorbance on a Nanodrop 2000c. This record comes from a study of shared clonotypes between healthy human individuals (TCRdb year 2020). Regarding the study in general: A few men and a couple of women, aged 18 to 49 years, made up the cohort. For each donor, CD4 naive and CD4 memory were each run on three plates, CD8 naive on two plates, and CD8 memory on one plate. Each donor's leukapheresis produced roughly between about 0.8 and 8.9 billion PBMCs. The study deeply sequenced blood TCR repertoires of several healthy adults to estimate repertoire size and the extent of clonotype sharing between individuals. Different laboratories and diverse techniques were used to prepare libraries and sequence TCR repertoires, to increase sequencing depth and limit assay-specific biases.

The CDR3 measures 11 amino acids from cysteine to phenylalanine. The CDR3 DNA has 33 bases and is translated from base 1. Reading the germline V gene (reference sequence) gives CDR1 SEHNR and CDR2 FQNEAQ. V was cut back by 3 bases and J by 1 base, leaving a gap of 1 base between them. Beyond this particular receptor, the publication reports: Pairwise subsampling led to the expectation that sequencing depth would affect the degree of clonotype sharing among donors. Larger estimated clonotype richness was generally found for naive subsets than for memory subsets. Sampling was restricted to blood, and TCR repertoires in tissues likely differ from the TCR repertoires found in blood. Sharing across a few donors was observed for 4.5% to 6.5% of naive CD4, over 3% of naive CD8, over 2% of memory CD4, and over 0.3% of memory CD8 clonotypes. Because the study included a small number of donors, the genetic and exposure-history diversity represented was limited. Higher generation probabilities were observed for clonotypes shared by all four sorted-subset donors than for non-shared clonotypes. Rarefaction of sorted-subset datasets indicated incomplete sequencing despite the large sequencing depth.

The sequence is built from TRBV7-9 and TRBJ2-7; there is no confident call for the D gene. The sequenced sample was naive CD8+ T cells sorted from blood. Sample cell subset or site, as interpreted from the label and publication: CD45RA+CCR7+. This clonotype originated in a young man in good health. This receptor has the CDR3 CASSLSYEQYF. The DNA sequence reads TGTGCCAGCAGCTTGTCCTACGAGCAGTACTTC.